This T cell receptor (beta chain) was recovered during a study of blood T cells in healthy people across ages. For the second PCR, which ran for roughly 6 to 11 cycles, a sample-barcoded 5' primer and a J-beta primer mix were used. From the 5' RACE reads, TCRdb called clonotypes with MiXCR, one entry per CDR3 protein. In the table there are approximately 850,000 distinct CDR3 sequences, 44% of which are singletons. The CDR3 length is 14 residues. The J segment lost 3 bases and the V segment lost 4 bases, leaving 7 bases of the junction unmatched. Per germline, CDR1 DFQATT and CDR2 SNEGSKA (reference sequence). The sample holds a few counts of this clonotype.

The sequenced sample was blood. The J gene is TRBJ2-7, the V gene TRBV20-1; 9 bases agree with TRBD2. The receptor's source is a man between 60 and 70 years old in good health. The DNA of the CDR3 is TGCAGTGCTACTGAGCGGGGGGTATTCTACGAGCAGTACTTC. Encoded protein: CSATERGVFYEQYF.